Following are 24 T cell receptor beta chains from one sample sequenced in a study of regulatory T cells in long-lasting Graves disease. Combining iRepertoire HTBI primers with Arm-PCR of CDR3 regions, the authors built TCR beta libraries. TCRdb used MiXCR to reprocess the multiplex PCR reads, holding one entry per CDR3 protein. The sample consists of roughly 430,000 distinct CDR3 sequences, 21% of them appearing once. The time point is: persistent/refractory GD, antithyroid drugs over 5 years with positive TRAb. With RNA extracted from PBMCs as input, the TCR library was made. Sequenced here: peripheral blood mononuclear cells (PBMCs), sampled when the disease was refractory, from a patient treated with antithyroid drugs. Receptor source: a female donor with Graves disease.

This clonotype was counted ten times or more. DNA of the CDR3: TGTGCCAGCAGTTTAACGGGGTTCGACCGGCTCTACGAGCAGTACTTC. This translates into CASSLTGFDRLYEQYF. The chain combines TRBV28 with TRBJ2-7, with D perhaps matching TRBD2 (5 bases). V shed 2 bases and J shed 3 bases, with 17 bases lying between them. This CDR3 contains 16 residues. From germline, CDR1 is MDHEN and CDR2 SYDVKM.

The sample holds one count of this clonotype. The rearrangement links TRBV19 to TRBJ1-5; perhaps TRBD1 as D (6 bases). V was trimmed by 4 bases and J by 7 bases, leaving 17 bases between them. From germline, CDR1 is LNHDA and CDR2 SQIVND (reference sequence). This CDR3 is built from 15 residues. CDR3 in DNA: TGTGCCAGTAGTACCAAAACAGGGCGGTTCCAGCCCCAGCATTTT. It yields the protein CASSTKTGRFQPQHF.

This clonotype was picked up many times. The chain links TRBV27 to TRBJ1-1; a possible D gene is TRBD1 (6 bases). Germline V gene sequence: CDR1 MNHEY, CDR2 SMNVEV (reference sequence). CDR3 length equals 15 residues. The ends were cut back, 5 bases at V and 1 base at J, with 14 bases in the middle. The CDR3 here is CASSPWTESNTEAFF. The CDR3 DNA sequence: TGTGCCAGCAGTCCATGGACAGAATCGAACACTGAAGCTTTCTTT.

This clonotype occurred many times. V gene TRBV7-3 combines with J gene TRBJ2-4; D is unresolved. Trimming shortened V by 6 bases and J by 3 bases, and 15 bases separated the two germline ends. The CDR3 is 15 amino acids. CDR1 SGHTA and CDR2 FQGTGA come from the germline V gene. In nucleotides, the CDR3 is TGTGCCAGCAGACGACCCGACACGTACAAAAACATTCAGTACTTC. Translated: CASRRPDTYKNIQYF.

This clonotype was seen many times. The chain joins TRBV27 to TRBJ2-5; tentative D call: TRBD2 (6 bases). The CDR3 runs to 15 residues. V was shortened by 7 bases and J by 2 bases, with 17 bases between the two germline ends. Germline V gene sequence: CDR1 MNHEY, CDR2 SMNVEV (reference sequence). The DNA for the CDR3 is TGTGCCAGCAAAGGGGACTTGACAGCGCAAGAGACCCAGTACTTC. It yields the protein CASKGDLTAQETQYF.

This clonotype was seen a handful of times. The chain is built from TRBV5-1 and TRBJ2-6; TRBD1 agrees at 7 bases. After removal of 4 bases from V and 11 bases from J, the junction contained 9 bases not matched to a gene. Germline CDR1 SGHRS, CDR2 YFSETQ. This CDR3 comprises 14 residues. The CDR3 loop is CASSITGAEDVLTF. The CDR3 DNA reads TGCGCCAGCAGCATCACAGGGGCTGAGGACGTCCTGACTTTC.

The chain has TRBV30 and TRBJ1-1; D unresolved. V was cut by 0 bases and J by 8 bases, with 7 bases left in between. Per the germline V gene, CDR1 is GTSNPN and CDR2 is SVGIG (reference sequence). This CDR3 is built from 11 residues. CDR3 amino acids: CAWSVRREAFF. The CDR3, as DNA: TGTGCCTGGAGTGTACGACGAGAAGCTTTCTTT.

The rearrangement links TRBV27 to TRBJ2-1, with D possibly matching TRBD1 (6 bases). The CDR3 is 15 residues long. Germline CDR1 reads MNHEY; CDR2 reads SMNVEV (reference sequence). Trimming shortened V by 6 bases and J by 3 bases, and 15 bases separated the two germline ends. CDR3 sequence reads: CASRPDRLIYNEQFF. The CDR3 DNA sequence: TGTGCCAGCAGGCCGGACAGACTGATCTACAATGAGCAGTTCTTC.

The rearrangement uses TRBV20-1 and TRBJ2-7; 11 nucleotides match TRBD2. CDR1 DFQATT and CDR2 SNEGSKA come from the germline V gene (reference sequence). The CDR3 is made up of 13 amino acids. J was trimmed by 0 bases and V by 8 bases; bases with no gene match: 3. This CDR3 is CSLTSGSSYEQYF. The CDR3 DNA sequence: TGCAGTCTTACTAGCGGGAGCTCCTACGAGCAGTACTTC.

This clonotype was seen at least ten times. The rearrangement joins TRBV15 to TRBJ2-7, with 9 positions matching TRBD2. Germline assignment: CDR1 LNHNV and CDR2 YYDKDF (reference sequence). Losses at the gene ends were 3 bases for V and 5 bases for J; bases not matched to a gene: 17. The length of the CDR3 is 18 residues. CDR3 in DNA: TGTGCCACCAGCAGCCGTACAGGGTTTAGCGGGAGAATCGACGAGCAGTACTTC. Protein: CATSSRTGFSGRIDEQYF.

This clonotype was observed a handful of times. The rearrangement links TRBV5-1 to TRBJ2-7, with TRBD2 matching over 8 bases. The V gene's germline CDR1 is SGHRS and CDR2 YFSETQ. This CDR3 spans 16 amino acids. V shed 0 bases and J 2 bases; nucleotides not matched to a gene: 7. CDR3 protein: CASSLVELAATYEQYF. As DNA, the CDR3 is TGCGCCAGCAGCTTGGTAGAACTAGCGGCCACCTACGAGCAGTACTTC.

The CDR3: CASSLSSGGEQFF. In nucleotides, the CDR3 is TGTGCCAGCAGTTTATCGAGCGGCGGTGAGCAGTTCTTC. The chain couples TRBV27 to TRBJ2-1, with a tentative D call TRBD2 (5 bases). Looked up from germline, CDR1 is MNHEY and CDR2 is SMNVEV (reference sequence). V was trimmed by 0 bases and J by 9 bases, leaving 9 bases between them. CDR3 length equals 13 residues.

This clonotype appeared many times. The rearrangement joins TRBV6-1 to TRBJ2-2; 10 nucleotides align to TRBD1. Looked up from germline, CDR1 is MNHNS and CDR2 is SASEGT. With 6 bases clipped from V and 5 bases from J, the junction kept 15 bases outside the gene matches. There are 18 residues in the CDR3. CDR3 DNA: TGTGCCAGCAGGATGGATCACGGGACAGGGGTTATTACCGGGGAGCTGTTTTTT. It specifies CASRMDHGTGVITGELFF.

The V and J genes are TRBV20-1 and TRBJ1-1; possible D gene TRBD1, 5 bases. In germline, CDR1 is DFQATT, CDR2 SNEGSKA (reference sequence). V lost 0 bases to trimming and J lost 2 bases, with 16 bases between them. This CDR3 spans 16 amino acids. In nucleotides, the CDR3 is TGCAGTGCTAGAGACCATCGCGAGGGGTATAACACTGAAGCTTTCTTT. This sequence encodes CSARDHREGYNTEAFF.

This clonotype was picked up many times. This chain joins TRBV10-3 and TRBJ1-6; D uncertain. The CDR3 contains 19 residues. The germline CDR1 and CDR2 sequences are ENHRY and SYGVKD. Trimming stripped 10 bases from V and 0 bases from J, with 25 bases between. CDR3 DNA sequence: TGTGCCAAGACCACCGGGCGGCCAATTTTGAACTCCTATAATTCACCCCTCCACTTT. This sequence encodes CAKTTGRPILNSYNSPLHF.

V usage is TRBV12-3 or TRBV12-4 and J usage is TRBJ2-3; 9 bases are shared with TRBD1. The CDR3 sequence is 16 residues long. With V trimmed by 6 bases and J by 5 bases, 12 bases remained unmatched. DNA for the CDR3: TGTGCCAGCAGGCGCGGGGTGACAGGGGGGGAAGATACGCAGTATTTT. As protein: CASRRGVTGGEDTQYF.

This clonotype was counted a few times. This chain links TRBV2 with TRBJ2-5; 8 nucleotides match TRBD1. V was pared by 6 bases and J by 3 bases, with 9 bases of the junction left unmatched. Per the germline V gene, CDR1 is SNHLY and CDR2 is FYNNEI. The CDR3 loop spans 15 amino acids. Here the CDR3 reads CASSRDRGGEETQYF. Written as DNA, the CDR3 is TGTGCCAGCAGCCGAGACAGGGGAGGTGAAGAGACCCAGTACTTC.

As to this clonotype: Given a much more abundant clone one base away, this may be a read error. Lacking the conserved final phenylalanine or tryptophan, this CDR3 likely reflects a read error. The genes are TRBV29-1 and TRBJ2-7; D call uncertain. CDR3 size: 15 residues. Germline CDR1 reads SQVTM; CDR2 reads ANQGSEA. Trimming stripped 6 bases from V and 5 bases from J, with 23 bases between. In DNA, the CDR3 is TGCAGCGTGACCGTCGGCCTTTCCGTCGTGAACGAGCAGTACCTC. Translating gives CSVTVGLSVVNEQYL.

This clonotype was seen at least ten times. The J gene is TRBJ2-7, the V gene TRBV20-1, with 13 bases lining up with TRBD2. The CDR3 length is 14 residues. V was pared by 4 bases and J by 7 bases, with 7 bases of the junction left unmatched. The germline gives CDR1 DFQATT, CDR2 SNEGSKA (reference sequence). The CDR3 is CSAIGTSGVQEQYF. In nucleotides, the CDR3 is TGCAGTGCTATCGGGACTAGCGGGGTTCAAGAGCAGTACTTC.

The chain combines TRBV20-1 with TRBJ1-4; D may be TRBD1 (5 bases). V was pared by 2 bases and J by 7 bases, with 11 bases between. CDR3 length: 13 residues. CDR1 DFQATT and CDR2 SNEGSKA come from the germline V gene (reference sequence). CDR3 DNA sequence: TGCAGTGCTAGACAGGGTCAGGGTGAAAAACTGTTTTTT. Amino acids: CSARQGQGEKLFF.

A few counts support this clonotype. The chain uses TRBV5-1 and TRBJ1-1; D is perhaps TRBD1 (6 bases). The germline V gene has CDR1 SGHRS and CDR2 YFSETQ. The CDR3 consists of 14 residues. V lost 4 bases and J lost 1, with 11 bases in between. The CDR3 DNA sequence: TGCGCCAGCAGCCGGGACATTGAGAACACTGAAGCTTTCTTT. This encodes CASSRDIENTEAFF.

This clonotype appeared many times. The V call is TRBV19, the J call TRBJ2-7; perhaps TRBD2 as D (5 bases). The CDR3 consists of 14 residues. Trimming took off 7 bases at V and 1 base at J, with 14 bases between the two ends. CDR1 LNHDA and CDR2 SQIVND come from the germline V gene (reference sequence). The CDR3 DNA reads TGTGCCAGTACGAGAGATCCGGGGTCCTACGAGCAGTACTTC. Amino acid sequence: CASTRDPGSYEQYF.

For this clonotype: A much larger clone differs by one base, so this may be a read error. The J gene is TRBJ1-4, the V gene TRBV5-1; a weak D match, TRBD1 (6 bases). Germline loops: CDR1 SGHRS, CDR2 YFSETQ. Trimming removed 6 bases from V and 5 bases from J, with 14 bases in between. The length of the CDR3 is 14 residues. CDR3 sequence (DNA): TGCGCCAGCAAGGAGTCAGGGGAAAATGAAAAACTGTTTTTT. Translating it yields CASKESGENEKLFF.

The rearrangement joins TRBV9 to TRBJ2-7; the match to TRBD1 covers 12 bases. Trimming at V came to 0 bases and at J to 5 bases, leaving 9 bases not matched to a gene. The germline V gene encodes CDR1 SGDLS and CDR2 YYNGEE. The CDR3 has 17 residues. This CDR3 reads CASSVAPAGQGANEQYF. The CDR3 DNA is TGTGCCAGCAGCGTAGCCCCGGCGGGACAGGGGGCGAACGAGCAGTACTTC. Using reference TRBV9 and TRBJ2-7 for the parts outside the CDR3, the full variable domain is DSGVTQTPKHLITATGQRVTLRCSPRSGDLSVYWYQQSLDQGLQFLIQYYNGEERAKGNILERFSAQQFPDLHSELNLSSLELGDSALYFCASSVAPAGQGANEQYFGPGTRLTVT.